What follows are 28 T cell receptor beta chains derived from one specimen sequenced in a study of T-cell reconstitution after alpha-beta-depleted transplantation in children. Unique molecular identifiers tagged the TCRbeta library. MiXCR, applied by TCRdb to the PCR reads, yields one record per CDR3 protein. The data show 250,000 to 350,000 distinct CDR3 sequences, around 25% seen once. Specimen: PBMCs, mostly from graft donor cells, collected 180 days after TCRalphabeta/CD19-depleted stem cell transplant. The receptors shown here come from a male patient between 10 and 17 years old who had a stem cell transplant for acute lymphoblastic leukemia, so the T cells may come from the graft donor.

The chain joins TRBV20-1 to TRBJ2-1; 8 nucleotides align to TRBD2. Germline CDR1 is DFQATT and CDR2 is SNEGSKA (reference sequence). CDR3 length: 16 residues. Trimming cost V 7 bases and J 2 bases; bases outside gene matches: 13. CDR3 loop: CSVPYWREVPYNEQFF. The CDR3 bases are TGCAGTGTCCCGTATTGGCGGGAGGTGCCCTACAATGAGCAGTTCTTC.

The chain employs TRBV6-1 and TRBJ2-7; tentatively, D is TRBD1 (5 bases). V shed 6 bases and J shed 7 bases, with 10 bases lying between them. CDR3 length equals 11 residues. Per the germline V gene, CDR1 is MNHNS and CDR2 is SASEGT. The CDR3: CASSAGPEQYF. The CDR3 nucleotides read TGTGCCAGCAGCGCAGGGCCGGAGCAGTACTTC.

A few counts support this clonotype. This sequence joins TRBV12-5 and TRBJ1-1; a possible D gene is TRBD1 (5 bases). This CDR3 has 14 amino acids. Per the germline V gene, CDR1 is LGHNT and CDR2 is FRNRAP. The V and J ends lost 0 bases and 5 bases respectively, with 10 bases between them. CDR3 DNA: TGTGCTAGTGGTTTGGTAATCAGGGAGACTGAAGCTTTCTTT. It yields the protein CASGLVIRETEAFF.

This clonotype was seen more than once but under ten times. This chain connects TRBV7-2 to TRBJ2-7; 12 nucleotides agree with TRBD2. This CDR3 has 14 amino acids. Germline assignment: CDR1 SGHTA and CDR2 FQGNSA. The ends lost 7 bases at V and 3 bases at J; junction bases unmatched: 4. The CDR3: CASTLTSGSYEQYF. The DNA for the CDR3 is TGTGCCAGCACCTTGACTAGCGGGAGCTACGAGCAGTACTTC. The whole variable domain, remainder taken from reference TRBV7-2 and TRBJ2-7, is GAGVSQSPSNKVTEKGKDVELRCDPISGHTALYWYRQSLGQGLEFLIYFQGNSAPDKSGLPSDRFSAERTGGSVSTLTIQRTQQEDSAVYLCASTLTSGSYEQYFGPGTRLTVT.

This clonotype was seen a handful of times. V usage is TRBV9 and J usage is TRBJ2-1, with TRBD2 matching 12 bases. The germline CDR1 and CDR2 sequences are SGDLS and YYNGEE. Trimming took 2 bases from V and 6 from J; bases not matched to a gene: 0. This CDR3 spans 14 amino acids. CDR3 sequence reads: CASSVTSGSNEQFF. DNA for the CDR3: TGTGCCAGCAGCGTGACTAGCGGGAGCAATGAGCAGTTCTTC.

The chain recombines TRBV9 with TRBJ2-2; D may be TRBD2 (5 bases). Trimming shortened V by 5 bases and J by 3 bases, and 17 bases separated the two germline ends. From germline, CDR1 is SGDLS and CDR2 YYNGEE. This CDR3 has 16 residues. In nucleotides, the CDR3 is TGTGCCAGCAGAGGCGGGTCTGCGGGTTACACCGGGGAGCTGTTTTTT. Translated: CASRGGSAGYTGELFF.

This clonotype has a count of ten or more. J is TRBJ2-7 and V is TRBV7-9, with 7 bases lining up with TRBD2. V lost 6 bases to trimming and J lost 0 bases; unmatched junction nucleotides: 8. The CDR3 sequence is 15 residues long. Germline-derived CDR1 and CDR2 are SEHNR and FQNEAQ (reference sequence). The CDR3 coding sequence is TGTGCCAGCAGGCGGAGCGGGACGGACTCCTACGAGCAGTACTTC. Its protein product is CASRRSGTDSYEQYF.

In its sample, this clonotype was seen a few times. The gene calls are TRBV28 and TRBJ2-3; D is perhaps TRBD1 (6 bases). Germline V gene data show CDR1 as MDHEN and CDR2 as SYDVKM. The ends were cut back, 3 bases at V and 6 bases at J, with 22 bases in the middle. CDR3 length equals 17 residues. The DNA for the CDR3 is TGTGCCAGCAGTTTGGGGAACACAGGGCGCCCACAGGATACGCAGTATTTT. Its translation: CASSLGNTGRPQDTQYF.

The rearrangement links TRBV19 to TRBJ1-5, with a tentative D call TRBD1 (6 bases). Trimming cost V 7 bases and J 2 bases, with 18 bases left between them. In germline, CDR1 is LNHDA, CDR2 SQIVND (reference sequence). The CDR3 covers 16 residues. CDR3 coding DNA: TGTGCCAGTACATGGGTGGGGGGCTATGGCAATCAGCCCCAGCATTTT. Protein sequence: CASTWVGGYGNQPQHF.

The table lists this clonotype with a few counts. The rearrangement links TRBV27 to TRBJ2-2, with D perhaps TRBD1 (5 bases). Between the trimmed V and J ends, which lost 2 bases and 3 bases, there was a span of 7 bases. Germline V gene sequence: CDR1 MNHEY, CDR2 SMNVEV (reference sequence). The CDR3 has 14 amino acids. In DNA form, the CDR3 reads TGTGCCAGCAGTTTACTCAGGGACACCGGGGAGCTGTTTTTT. This translates into CASSLLRDTGELFF.

The gene calls are TRBV5-1 and TRBJ2-7; TRBD2 matches 7 bases. Germline values: CDR1 SGHRS, CDR2 YFSETQ. V was pared by 4 bases and J by 1 base, with 17 bases of the junction left unmatched. This CDR3 comprises 18 residues. CDR3 DNA sequence: TGCGCCAGCAGCCGTCGGGTGAGGTATGGCGGGAGATCCTACGAGCAGTACTTC. Its translation is CASSRRVRYGGRSYEQYF.

This clonotype was picked up many times. The chain is built from TRBV9 and TRBJ2-1, with 14 positions matching TRBD2. Germline V CDR1 and CDR2: SGDLS, YYNGEE. The V and J ends lost 4 bases and 0 bases, in that order; junction bases with no gene match: 9. The CDR3 sequence is 19 residues long. CDR3 nucleotides: TGTGCCAGCAGCACGGGACTAGCGGGAGCTTCGAGCTCCTACAATGAGCAGTTCTTC. This encodes CASSTGLAGASSSYNEQFF.

The chain is built from TRBV7-9 and TRBJ2-1, with D perhaps matching TRBD2 (7 bases). The V end lost 3 bases, the J end lost 7 bases, and 16 bases lay between the germline ends. This CDR3 is 15 amino acids long. CDR1 and CDR2 (germline): SEHNR, FQNEAQ (reference sequence). DNA of the CDR3: TGTGCCAGCAGCTTTGGTTGGACTAGGGGGAATGAGCAGTTCTTC. Residues: CASSFGWTRGNEQFF.

The V gene is TRBV4-1, the J gene TRBJ1-2, with 7 positions matching TRBD1. CDR3 length equals 15 residues. The germline V gene encodes CDR1 MGHRA and CDR2 YSYEKL. V was pared by 4 bases and J by 1 base, with 6 bases of the junction left unmatched. The CDR3, as DNA: TGCGCCAGCAGCCTACAGACAGGGCGTAACTATGGCTACACCTTC. This codes for CASSLQTGRNYGYTF.

This chain connects TRBV5-1 to TRBJ1-5; D is undetermined. Trimming shortened V by 0 bases and J by 5 bases, and 9 bases separated the two germline ends. CDR3 length: 14 amino acids. Per the germline V gene, CDR1 is SGHRS and CDR2 is YFSETQ. The CDR3 nucleotides are TGCGCCAGCAGCTTGGGGGCAGGCTATCAGCCCCAGCATTTT. Its protein is CASSLGAGYQPQHF.

This clonotype was picked up a small number of times. The CDR3 region is CASSLGVSAISYNEQFF. The DNA of the CDR3 is TGTGCCAGCAGCTTAGGTGTTAGCGCGATCTCCTACAATGAGCAGTTCTTC. The chain is built from TRBV11-2 and TRBJ2-1; weak D call: TRBD2 (5 bases). The CDR3 has 17 amino acids. V was trimmed by 1 base and J by 0 bases, leaving 13 bases between them. The germline V gene encodes CDR1 SGHAT and CDR2 FQNNGV.

This clonotype was counted only a few times. The V and J genes are TRBV4-1 and TRBJ2-1; unclear D gene. Germline assignment: CDR1 MGHRA and CDR2 YSYEKL. This CDR3 has 15 residues. The ends were cut back, 8 bases at V and 4 bases at J, with 18 bases in the middle. CDR3 sequence: CASLDRPGTYNEQFF. The CDR3 DNA sequence: TGCGCCAGCTTAGATCGCCCGGGCACATACAATGAGCAGTTCTTC.

The rearrangement links TRBV27 to TRBJ2-7; D assignment may be TRBD1 or TRBD2 (5 bases each). Per the germline V gene, CDR1 is MNHEY and CDR2 is SMNVEV (reference sequence). CDR3 length equals 19 residues. V shed 5 bases and J shed 0 bases, with 26 bases lying between them. This CDR3 is CASSPGQAIGVGSSYEQYF. In nucleotides, the CDR3 is TGTGCCAGCAGTCCGGGGCAGGCAATAGGTGTGGGGAGCTCCTACGAGCAGTACTTC.

The V and J genes are TRBV19 and TRBJ1-1, with 8 nucleotides matching TRBD1. With V trimmed by 6 bases and J by 1 base, 4 bases remained unmatched. Germline V lookup: CDR1 LNHDA, CDR2 SQIVND (reference sequence). The CDR3 is 14 amino acids. The CDR3 DNA follows: TGTGCCAGTAGGAGGACAGGGCCGAACACTGAAGCTTTCTTT. Its translation: CASRRTGPNTEAFF.

This chain connects TRBV12-3 or TRBV12-4 to TRBJ1-2; maybe TRBD1 (5 bases). V lost 5 bases to trimming and J lost 4 bases, with 20 bases between them. CDR3 length: 16 amino acids. The CDR3 DNA reads as TGTGCCAGCAGTGCATATTCAGGGAGGGGTGGCTATGGCTACACCTTC. It encodes CASSAYSGRGGYGYTF.

With respect to this clonotype: Sequence at one end of the junction differs from germline and may be a read error. The chain joins TRBV5-5 to TRBJ2-2, with TRBD2 matching over 11 bases. Germline values: CDR1 SGHKS, CDR2 YYEKEE (reference sequence). The CDR3 loop spans 16 amino acids. CDR3 region: CDSSFTSGRVDGELFF. The CDR3 region has the DNA TGTGACAGCAGCTTTACTAGCGGGAGAGTCGACGGGGAGCTGTTTTTT.

The chain uses TRBV27 and TRBJ2-7, with 8 bases fitting TRBD1. Germline V gives CDR1 MNHEY, CDR2 SMNVEV (reference sequence). V dropped 6 bases and J dropped 4; count of bases not matched to a gene: 11. There are 15 residues in the CDR3. CDR3 sequence: CASSRTGTSFYEQYF. Written as DNA, the CDR3 is TGTGCCAGCAGCAGGACAGGGACCTCCTTTTACGAGCAGTACTTC.

In its sample, this clonotype was seen a few times. V usage is TRBV12-3 or TRBV12-4 and J usage is TRBJ2-7; D is perhaps TRBD1 (6 bases). The V and J ends lost 3 bases and 6 bases respectively, with 15 bases between them. This CDR3 has 14 residues. The CDR3 spells CASSLGARYSEQYF. DNA of the CDR3: TGTGCCAGCAGTTTGGGGGCTAGATACTCCGAGCAGTACTTC.

V gene TRBV10-2 combines with J gene TRBJ2-3; the D gene could be TRBD1 or TRBD2 (5 bases each). Trimming left V 1 base short and J 1 base short, with 24 bases between. Germline assignment: CDR1 WSHSY and CDR2 SAAADI. The CDR3 sequence is 20 residues long. The CDR3 DNA follows: TGCGCCAGCAGTGAGTTCCTAAGGGACGGCCCCCTTCCAGGCACAGATACGCAGTATTTT. Its protein is CASSEFLRDGPLPGTDTQYF.

As concerns this clonotype: A read error may explain this, as a much larger clone is one base away. The chain combines TRBV4-1 with TRBJ2-3; 7 bases are a match to TRBD2. The length of the CDR3 is 14 residues. Germline values: CDR1 MGHRA, CDR2 YSYEKL. This CDR3 is CASSQGDYTDTPYF. In DNA, the CDR3 is TGCGCCAGCAGCCAAGGGGACTACACAGATACGCCGTATTTT.

The chain employs TRBV19 and TRBJ2-1, with 9 nucleotides matching TRBD1. Germline assignment: CDR1 LNHDA and CDR2 SQIVND (reference sequence). V lost 6 bases and J lost 6; bases outside the gene matches: 9. The CDR3 runs to 15 residues. The CDR3 DNA is TGTGCCAGTAGCCCCTGGGACAGGGTAGGCAATGAGCAGTTCTTC. It is translated as CASSPWDRVGNEQFF.

The chain combines TRBV4-1 with TRBJ1-1; D is perhaps TRBD1 (5 bases). Between the trimmed V and J ends, which lost 1 base and 7 bases, there was a span of 10 bases. The CDR3 spans 13 residues. Germline assignment: CDR1 MGHRA and CDR2 YSYEKL. CDR3 residues: CASSQGTTNEAFF. The CDR3 DNA reads TGCGCCAGCAGCCAAGGGACAACTAATGAAGCTTTCTTT.

The chain carries TRBV6-5 and TRBJ2-7, with TRBD2 matching over 14 bases. The CDR3 length is 17 residues. V lost 4 bases to trimming and J lost 4 bases; unmatched junction nucleotides: 9. The V gene's germline CDR1 is MNHEY and CDR2 SVGAGI. CDR3 DNA: TGTGCCAGCAGTTCGGGACTAGCGGGAGCAGGATGGTACGAGCAGTACTTC. This encodes CASSSGLAGAGWYEQYF.